These 16 T cell receptor beta chains share one sample of origin, sequenced in a study of T cells in tuberculosis. Time point described: new active TB diagnosis, blood taken before or within 7 days of starting treatment. Repertoires were generated with immunoSEQ multiplex PCR, while TCRdb's copy carries only in-frame clones and drops some. The sample consists of tens of thousands of clones, about 95% of them appearing once. The source material was PBMCs, sampled at tuberculosis diagnosis. Source of these receptors: an adult with tuberculosis.

This chain links TRBV6-5 with TRBJ2-1; the match to TRBD2 covers 13 bases. Germline V gene lookup returns CDR1 MNHEY and CDR2 SVGAGI. There are 14 residues in the CDR3. Trimming removed 6 bases from V and 15 bases from J; junction bases left unmatched: 11. The CDR3 reads CASRPKLAGGPRFF. In DNA form, the CDR3 reads TGTGCCAGCAGACCCAAACTAGCGGGAGGGCCGCGGTTCTTC.

The chain recombines TRBV6-1 with TRBJ1-6, with 8 bases fitting TRBD1. CDR1 and CDR2 (germline): MNHNS, SASEGT. The CDR3 is 14 residues long. V lost 3 bases, J lost 7 bases, and 2 bases stayed unmatched. CDR3: CASSDRQGNSPLHF. CDR3 sequence (DNA): TGTGCCAGCAGTGACCGACAGGGGAATTCACCCCTCCACTTT.

The CDR3 protein is CACSLAGGRETQYF. CDR3 DNA: TGTGCCTGTTCACTAGCGGGAGGAAGAGAGACCCAGTACTTC. The V and J genes are TRBV30 and TRBJ2-5, with 12 bases aligning to TRBD2. Trimming removed 6 bases from V and 4 bases from J; junction bases left unmatched: 6. CDR3 length: 14 amino acids. In germline, CDR1 is GTSNPN, CDR2 SVGIG (reference sequence).

The gene calls are TRBV29-1 and TRBJ2-3, with 7 positions matching TRBD1. The J segment lost 2 bases and the V segment lost 4 bases, leaving 3 bases of the junction unmatched. From germline, CDR1 is SQVTM and CDR2 ANQGSEA. The CDR3 contains 13 residues. CDR3 residues: CSVAGTVTDTQYF. The CDR3, as DNA: TGCAGCGTTGCCGGGACAGTCACAGATACGCAGTATTTT.

The V call is TRBV6-5, the J call TRBJ1-2, with TRBD1 matching over 7 bases. Per the germline V gene, CDR1 is MNHEY and CDR2 is SVGAGI. Trimming removed 0 bases from V and 4 bases from J; junction bases left unmatched: 8. The CDR3 sequence is 16 residues long. The CDR3 spells CASSYSPGQTGYGYTF. The CDR3 DNA reads TGTGCCAGCAGTTACTCCCCGGGACAGACCGGCTATGGCTACACCTTC.

This clone occurred once. V is TRBV6-6 and J is TRBJ2-7; 8 nucleotides agree with TRBD1. Trimming removed 6 bases from V and 4 bases from J; junction bases left unmatched: 14. Per germline, CDR1 MNHNY and CDR2 SVGAGI (reference sequence). The CDR3 has 16 amino acids. CDR3 nucleotides: TGTGCCAGCAGCCCGAAGGGGTCGGACAGGGCATACGAGCAGTACTTC. Protein: CASSPKGSDRAYEQYF.

The J gene is TRBJ2-7, the V gene TRBV18; D is perhaps TRBD1 (5 bases). V was cut by 3 bases and J by 4 bases, with 7 bases left in between. From germline, CDR1 is KGHSH and CDR2 LQKENI. The CDR3 contains 12 residues. CDR3 residues: CASSPDRYEQYF. The DNA of the CDR3 is TGTGCCAGCTCACCCGACAGATACGAGCAGTACTTC.

This sequence joins TRBV30 and TRBJ1-1; 8 bases fit TRBD1. The CDR3 totals 14 residues. V shed 3 bases, J shed 0 bases, and the junction held 3 bases outside the gene matches. Germline V CDR1 and CDR2: GTSNPN, SVGIG (reference sequence). The CDR3 region is CAWRSQGVNTEAFF. The CDR3 nucleotides read TGTGCCTGGAGGTCACAGGGGGTGAACACTGAAGCTTTCTTT.

This chain joins TRBV2 and TRBJ1-3; D remains ambiguous. The ends were cut back, 2 bases at V and 1 base at J, with 12 bases in the middle. The V gene's germline CDR1 is SNHLY and CDR2 FYNNEI. The CDR3 extends over 16 amino acids. In DNA, the CDR3 is TGTGCCAGCAGTGAATCCCGGTCCTTGTCTGGAAACACCATATATTTT. Amino acids: CASSESRSLSGNTIYF.

The chain carries TRBV18 and TRBJ2-3, with D possibly TRBD2 on 6 matching bases. Between the trimmed V and J ends, which lost 3 bases and 1 base, there was a span of 17 bases. The germline gives CDR1 KGHSH, CDR2 LQKENI. There are 17 residues in the CDR3. This CDR3 reads CASSPEKRAWGTDTQYF. Written as DNA, the CDR3 is TGTGCCAGCTCACCGGAGAAGCGGGCCTGGGGCACAGATACGCAGTATTTT.

V usage is TRBV7-9 and J usage is TRBJ2-2; D is unclear. V dropped 2 bases and J dropped 5 bases, with 6 bases sitting between them. There are 13 residues in the CDR3. Germline values: CDR1 SEHNR, CDR2 FQNEAQ (reference sequence). CDR3 in DNA: TGTGCCAGCAGCTTACTCGGGACCGGGGAGCTGTTTTTT. Encoded protein: CASSLLGTGELFF.

The chain links TRBV11-1 to TRBJ2-7, with 9 bases aligning to TRBD1. With V trimmed by 5 bases and J by 5 bases, 7 bases remained unmatched. CDR3 length equals 14 residues. Looked up from germline, CDR1 is SGHAT and CDR2 is FQDESV (reference sequence). DNA for the CDR3: TGTGCCAGCAGCAATTATGGGACAGGGAACGAGCAGTACTTC. This encodes CASSNYGTGNEQYF.

This clone was counted a single time. This chain joins TRBV28 and TRBJ1-5, with D uncertain. Germline assignment: CDR1 MDHEN and CDR2 SYDVKM. The CDR3 extends over 12 amino acids. V shed 3 bases and J shed 5 bases, with 5 bases lying between them. For the CDR3, the DNA is TGTGCCAGCAGTTTTTCGTATCAGCCCCAGCATTTT. Its translation is CASSFSYQPQHF.

The chain recombines TRBV19 with TRBJ1-5; no firm D call. Per the germline V gene, CDR1 is LNHDA and CDR2 is SQIVND (reference sequence). The CDR3 has 13 amino acids. V dropped 5 bases and J dropped 0 bases, with 5 bases sitting between them. The CDR3 sequence: CASSLNSNQPQHF. The CDR3 DNA is TGTGCCAGTAGTCTAAATAGCAATCAGCCCCAGCATTTT.

The chain is built from TRBV2 and TRBJ1-1, with TRBD1 matching 7 bases. The CDR3 is 15 residues long. CDR1 SNHLY and CDR2 FYNNEI come from the germline V gene. V shed 3 bases and J 6 bases; nucleotides not matched to a gene: 10. As DNA, the CDR3 is TGTGCCAGCAGTGAGGTGGCACAGGGGCATGCTGAAGCTTTCTTT. This translates into CASSEVAQGHAEAFF.

V usage is TRBV2 and J usage is TRBJ1-2; the match to TRBD1 covers 9 bases. CDR1 is SNHLY and CDR2 is FYNNEI in the germline V gene. CDR3 length: 15 amino acids. V was pared by 1 base and J by 4 bases, with 4 bases of the junction left unmatched. The CDR3 protein is CASSEVPTGGYGYTF. CDR3 sequence (DNA): TGTGCCAGCAGTGAAGTCCCGACAGGGGGCTATGGCTACACCTTC.